In its sample, the clone carrying this T cell receptor (beta chain) was seen a few times. Its cognate antigen is unknown. The PCR ran on 60 Vbeta and 13 Jbeta primers. The table came from immunoSEQ multiplex PCR; TCRdb's copy has only in-frame clones and leaves some out. The sample shows some 84,000 clones, over 75% of them seen only once. The CDR3 is 13 amino acids. CDR1 is SGHNT, CDR2 YYREEE, per germline (reference sequence). The V and J ends lost 5 bases and 3 bases, in that order; junction bases with no gene match: 1. These data come from a study of cytomegalovirus exposure and HLA in healthy donors. Study outcomes and limitations: In a later analysis, across HLA loci, associated TCR counts were highest for DRB1, lowest for HLA-C. The productive fraction for most TCR beta V segments was about 90% or about 30% in an earlier analysis. Several of the most significant clusters appeared, in a later analysis, to be linked to common viral pathogens. Later analysis demonstrated an association between a missense DCLRE1C variant and TCR beta V- and J-gene trimming.

The sequence was obtained from a boy aged 5-17 years in good health and CMV-seronegative. Source material: PBMCs. The chain is built from TRBV5-4 and TRBJ2-1, with 8 positions matching TRBD2. CDR3 in DNA: TGTGCCAGCAGGCTAGCGGGCTACAATGAGCAGTTCTTC. It translates to CASRLAGYNEQFF.